This T cell receptor beta chain came from a study of blood T cell repertoires in COVID-19. Study information: Sample material is recorded as cDNA or gDNA derived from T cells, B-cell-depleted T cells, or PBMCs.

The trim removed 5 bases at V and 5 bases at J, leaving 6 bases unmatched. The CDR3 is made up of 14 amino acids. Germline CDR1 SGHTA, CDR2 FQGNSA. In the original processing: Using reference gene primer amplification, nucleated cell counts were estimated. Profiled with immunoSEQ multiplex PCR; TCRdb holds only in-frame clones, not every one. The V and J calls and clone size come from that table; D and trimming were worked out from the DNA. The repertoire has 190,000 or so clones, roughly 86% of them found once; the top ten carry less than 3%. The sample comprised peripheral blood. V gene TRBV7-2 combines with J gene TRBJ1-5; 7 bases are a match to TRBD1. The sequence was obtained from a man aged 35 to 55 with active or convalescent COVID-19. CDR3 protein: CASSPGQLHQPQHF. CDR3 DNA: TGTGCCAGCAGCCCGGGACAGCTACATCAGCCCCAGCATTTT.